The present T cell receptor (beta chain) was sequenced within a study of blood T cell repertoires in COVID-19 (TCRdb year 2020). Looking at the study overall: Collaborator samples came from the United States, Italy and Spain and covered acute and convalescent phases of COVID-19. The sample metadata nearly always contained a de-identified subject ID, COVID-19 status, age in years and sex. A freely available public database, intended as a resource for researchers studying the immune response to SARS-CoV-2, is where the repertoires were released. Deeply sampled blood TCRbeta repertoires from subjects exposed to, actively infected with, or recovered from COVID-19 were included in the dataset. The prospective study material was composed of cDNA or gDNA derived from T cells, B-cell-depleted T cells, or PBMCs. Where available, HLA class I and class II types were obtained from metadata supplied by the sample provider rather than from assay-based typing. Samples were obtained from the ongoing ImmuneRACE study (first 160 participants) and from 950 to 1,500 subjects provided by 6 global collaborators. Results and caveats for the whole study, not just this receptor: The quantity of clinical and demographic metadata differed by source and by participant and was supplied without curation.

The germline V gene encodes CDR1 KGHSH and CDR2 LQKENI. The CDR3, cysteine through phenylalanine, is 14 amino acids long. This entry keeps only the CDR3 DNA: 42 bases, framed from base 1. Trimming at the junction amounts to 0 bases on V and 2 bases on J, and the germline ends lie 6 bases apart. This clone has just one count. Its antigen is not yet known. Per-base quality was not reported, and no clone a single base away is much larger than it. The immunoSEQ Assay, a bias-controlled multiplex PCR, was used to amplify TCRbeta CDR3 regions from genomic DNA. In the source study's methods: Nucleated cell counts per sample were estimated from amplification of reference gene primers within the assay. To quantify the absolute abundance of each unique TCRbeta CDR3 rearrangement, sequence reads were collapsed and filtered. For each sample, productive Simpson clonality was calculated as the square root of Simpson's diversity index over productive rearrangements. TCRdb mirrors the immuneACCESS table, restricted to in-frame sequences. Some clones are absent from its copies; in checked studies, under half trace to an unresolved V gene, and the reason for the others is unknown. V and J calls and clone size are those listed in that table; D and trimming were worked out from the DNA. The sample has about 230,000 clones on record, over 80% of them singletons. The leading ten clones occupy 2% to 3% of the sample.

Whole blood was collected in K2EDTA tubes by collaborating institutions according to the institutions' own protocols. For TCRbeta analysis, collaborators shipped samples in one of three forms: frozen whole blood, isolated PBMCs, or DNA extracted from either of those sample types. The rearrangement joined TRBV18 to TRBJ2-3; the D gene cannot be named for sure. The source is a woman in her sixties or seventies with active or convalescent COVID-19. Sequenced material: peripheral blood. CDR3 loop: CASSPPGLTDTQYF. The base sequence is TGTGCCAGCTCACCACCCGGTCTCACAGATACGCAGTATTTT.